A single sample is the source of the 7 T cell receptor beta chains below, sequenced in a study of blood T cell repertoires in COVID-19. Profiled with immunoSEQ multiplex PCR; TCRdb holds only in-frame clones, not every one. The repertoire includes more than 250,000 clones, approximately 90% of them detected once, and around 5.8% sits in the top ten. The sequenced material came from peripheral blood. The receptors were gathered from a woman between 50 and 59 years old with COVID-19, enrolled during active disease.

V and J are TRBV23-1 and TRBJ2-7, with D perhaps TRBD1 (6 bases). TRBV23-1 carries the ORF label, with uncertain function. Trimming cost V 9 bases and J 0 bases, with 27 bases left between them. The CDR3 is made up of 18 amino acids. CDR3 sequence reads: CASEGVPGCTPSSYEQYF. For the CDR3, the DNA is TGCGCCAGTGAGGGGGTGCCCGGATGTACCCCAAGCTCCTACGAGCAGTACTTC.

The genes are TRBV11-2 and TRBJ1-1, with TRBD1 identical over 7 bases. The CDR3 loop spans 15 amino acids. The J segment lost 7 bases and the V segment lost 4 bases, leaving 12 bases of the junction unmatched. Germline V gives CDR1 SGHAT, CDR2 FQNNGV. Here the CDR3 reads CASSSRGVQGDEAFF. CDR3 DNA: TGTGCCAGCAGCTCAAGAGGAGTGCAGGGGGATGAAGCTTTCTTT.

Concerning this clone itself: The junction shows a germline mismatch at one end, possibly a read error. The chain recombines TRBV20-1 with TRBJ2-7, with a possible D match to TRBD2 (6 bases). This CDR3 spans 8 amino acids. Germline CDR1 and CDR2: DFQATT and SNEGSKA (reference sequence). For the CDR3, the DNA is TGCAGTGTTGGACTGGGGGGCTTC. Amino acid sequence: CSVGLGGF.

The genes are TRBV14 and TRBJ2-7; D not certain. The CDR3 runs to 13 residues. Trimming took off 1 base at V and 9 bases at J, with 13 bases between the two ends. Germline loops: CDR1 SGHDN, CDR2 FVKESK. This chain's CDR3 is CASSQGIGARQYF. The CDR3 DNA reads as TGTGCCAGCAGCCAAGGAATAGGAGCGAGGCAGTACTTC.

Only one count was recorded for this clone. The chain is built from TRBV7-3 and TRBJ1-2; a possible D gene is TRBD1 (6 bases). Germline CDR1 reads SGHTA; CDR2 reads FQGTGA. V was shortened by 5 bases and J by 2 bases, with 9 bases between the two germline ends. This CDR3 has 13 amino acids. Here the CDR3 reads CASSPDRNYGYTF. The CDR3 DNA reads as TGTGCCAGCAGCCCGGACAGAAACTATGGCTACACCTTC.

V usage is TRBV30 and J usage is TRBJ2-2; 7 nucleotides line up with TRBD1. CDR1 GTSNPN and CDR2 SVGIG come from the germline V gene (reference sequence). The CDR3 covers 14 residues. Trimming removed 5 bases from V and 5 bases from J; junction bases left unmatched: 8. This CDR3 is CAWGRDRGTGELFF. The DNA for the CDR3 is TGTGCCTGGGGCCGGGACAGAGGGACCGGGGAGCTGTTTTTT.

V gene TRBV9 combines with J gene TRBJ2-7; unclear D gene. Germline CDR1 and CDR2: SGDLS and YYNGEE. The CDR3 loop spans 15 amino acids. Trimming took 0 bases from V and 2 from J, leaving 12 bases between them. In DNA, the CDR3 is TGTGCCAGCAGCGTAGCTATCACGGTTCCCTACGAGCAGTACTTC. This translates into CASSVAITVPYEQYF.